Following are 30 T cell receptor beta chains from one sample sequenced in a study of shared clonotypes between healthy human individuals. Terminally differentiated effector memory CD45RA+ cells were excluded from the naive CD8 cells, which were CD45RO-negative and positively selected for CCR7. Data came from immunoSEQ multiplex PCR; TCRdb stores just in-frame clones and leaves some out. The sample includes millions of clones, about 95% of them seen just once. The sample was naive CD8+ T cells sorted from blood. The origin of the receptors is a young man in good health.

V gene TRBV28 combines with J gene TRBJ2-3, with D tentatively TRBD2 (5 bases). V lost 6 bases and J lost 0, with 34 bases in between. From germline, CDR1 is MDHEN and CDR2 SYDVKM. The CDR3 sequence is 22 residues long. The CDR3: CASSTLLVGGTSRVSSTDTQYF. CDR3 in DNA: TGTGCCAGCAGCACACTTTTAGTCGGAGGAACAAGTAGAGTGAGTAGCACAGATACGCAGTATTTT.

This clone was observed a single time. Other DNA variants within this sample encode the same CDR3. The CDR3 region is CASSIPGNSYEQYF. The CDR3 DNA reads TGTGCCAGTAGTATCCCAGGAAACTCCTACGAGCAGTACTTC. The chain couples TRBV19 to TRBJ2-7, with D unclear. This CDR3 contains 14 residues. The germline V and J ends were trimmed by 3 bases and 0 bases, with 9 bases remaining between them. Germline CDR1 LNHDA, CDR2 SQIVND (reference sequence).

The chain recombines TRBV11-2 with TRBJ2-5; weak D call: TRBD2 (6 bases). This CDR3 has 15 amino acids. V shed 1 base and J shed 4 bases, with 13 bases lying between them. The germline gives CDR1 SGHAT, CDR2 FQNNGV. The DNA for the CDR3 is TGTGCCAGCAGCTTAGGAGGAGGGGCTGGAGAGACCCAGTACTTC. Its protein product is CASSLGGGAGETQYF.

The J gene is TRBJ2-7, the V gene TRBV10-1; D gene unclear. Germline CDR1 and CDR2: WNHNN and SYGVQD (reference sequence). The length of the CDR3 is 13 residues. V lost 8 bases, J lost 2 bases, and 13 bases lay in between. For the CDR3, the DNA is TGCGCCAGCCCTAAAGATTCCCCCTACGAGCAGTACTTC. Its translation is CASPKDSPYEQYF.

The rearrangement uses TRBV4-1 and TRBJ1-1; the match to TRBD1 covers 7 bases. Losses at the gene ends were 1 base for V and 11 bases for J; bases not matched to a gene: 7. This CDR3 is built from 13 residues. Germline V CDR1 and CDR2: MGHRA, YSYEKL. CDR3 coding DNA: TGCGCCAGCAGCCAAGGGTCTGACAGGGATGCTTTCTTT. Residues: CASSQGSDRDAFF.

The rearrangement joins TRBV29-1 to TRBJ2-5; a weak D match, TRBD1 (6 bases). The V and J ends lost 6 bases and 5 bases respectively, with 16 bases between them. The CDR3 is 13 amino acids. CDR1 and CDR2 (germline): SQVTM, ANQGSEA. This chain's CDR3 is CSVLQGLSETQYF. In DNA form, the CDR3 reads TGCAGCGTACTACAGGGTTTGAGCGAGACCCAGTACTTC.

The J gene is TRBJ2-7, the V gene TRBV29-1; 7 positions agree with TRBD2. Germline values: CDR1 SQVTM, CDR2 ANQGSEA. This CDR3 has 14 amino acids. Trimming at V came to 0 bases and at J to 7 bases, leaving 9 bases not matched to a gene. In nucleotides, the CDR3 is TGCAGCGTTGAAGATAGGAGTAGCGGGTGGGAGCAGTACTTC. Translation gives CSVEDRSSGWEQYF.

The rearrangement links TRBV6-5 to TRBJ2-1, with 7 nucleotides matching TRBD2. This CDR3 has 16 residues. Germline CDR1 reads MNHEY; CDR2 reads SVGAGI. The V gene end was trimmed by 0 bases and the J gene end by 4 bases; junction bases not matched to a gene: 6. In DNA, the CDR3 is TGTGCCAGCAGTTACTCTCGCGGGAGTGGGTACAATGAGCAGTTCTTC. Residues: CASSYSRGSGYNEQFF.

The chain uses TRBV5-6 and TRBJ2-5, with D possibly being TRBD1 (6 bases). The V end was cut by 1 base, the J end by 0 bases, with 13 bases between. Germline CDR1 is SGHDT and CDR2 is YYEEEE. This CDR3 region has 16 residues. CDR3 protein: CASSLLGQGYQETQYF. CDR3 sequence (DNA): TGTGCCAGCAGCTTGTTGGGGCAGGGGTACCAAGAGACCCAGTACTTC.

The chain combines TRBV6-5 with TRBJ2-7, with 9 positions matching TRBD1. Trimming cost V 2 bases and J 3 bases; bases outside gene matches: 8. This CDR3 is built from 16 residues. CDR1 MNHEY and CDR2 SVGAGI come from the germline V gene. CDR3 sequence: CASSYAGTGWSYEQYF. The DNA for the CDR3 is TGTGCCAGCAGTTACGCAGGGACAGGGTGGAGCTACGAGCAGTACTTC.

V gene TRBV28 combines with J gene TRBJ2-3; D call uncertain. V was clipped by 6 bases and J by 0 bases, with 7 bases between them. The CDR3 length is 13 residues. CDR1 and CDR2 (germline): MDHEN, SYDVKM. CDR3 sequence: CASSSPSTDTQYF. Here the CDR3 DNA reads TGTGCCAGCAGCTCACCAAGCACAGATACGCAGTATTTT.

The DNA for the CDR3 is TGTGCCAGCAGACCCGACAGGGGAGAGTGGGGGGCCAACGTCCTGACTTTC. This translates into CASRPDRGEWGANVLTF. The genes are TRBV27 and TRBJ2-6; the match to TRBD1 covers 8 bases. The CDR3 loop spans 17 amino acids. J was trimmed by 4 bases and V by 6 bases; bases with no gene match: 11. Germline CDR1 is MNHEY and CDR2 is SMNVEV (reference sequence).

The rearrangement joins TRBV7-9 to TRBJ1-1, with TRBD1 identical over 9 bases. The germline V gene encodes CDR1 SEHNR and CDR2 FQNEAQ (reference sequence). This CDR3 is built from 15 residues. V lost 4 bases, J lost 0 bases, and 3 bases stayed unmatched. The CDR3, as DNA: TGTGCCAGCAGCTGGGGACAGGGCTTGAACACTGAAGCTTTCTTT. It translates to CASSWGQGLNTEAFF.

The CDR3 region is CASSMATGTGSNQPQHF. CDR3 in DNA: TGTGCCAGTAGTATGGCTACCGGGACGGGCAGCAATCAGCCCCAGCATTTT. V usage is TRBV19 and J usage is TRBJ1-5, with a possible D match to TRBD1 (5 bases). This CDR3 has 17 residues. Germline-derived CDR1 and CDR2 are LNHDA and SQIVND (reference sequence). The V and J ends lost 3 bases and 1 base respectively, with 16 bases between them.

V and J are TRBV2 and TRBJ2-2, with 9 bases identical to TRBD1. CDR1 SNHLY and CDR2 FYNNEI come from the germline V gene. This CDR3 spans 14 amino acids. CDR3: CGSLGQGGTGELFF. CDR3 in DNA: TGTGGGAGCTTGGGACAGGGTGGCACCGGGGAGCTGTTTTTT.

Notes on this clone: Mismatch with germline at one junction end may stem from a read error. The V call is TRBV19, the J call TRBJ2-1; unclear D gene. Germline V CDR1 and CDR2: LNHDA, SQIVND (reference sequence). The CDR3 is 12 residues long. CDR3 DNA: TGTGCCGGTAGTATTCCCAACAATGAGCAGTTCTTC. Translation gives CAGSIPNNEQFF.

V gene TRBV10-3 combines with J gene TRBJ2-3; 9 bases are shared with TRBD2. J gave up 4 bases and V 9 bases, and 11 bases lay outside the gene matches. CDR3 length: 15 amino acids. Germline V gene data show CDR1 as ENHRY and CDR2 as SYGVKD. The CDR3 region is CAISAIAGVPDTQYF. The CDR3, as DNA: TGTGCCATTTCGGCGATAGCGGGAGTACCAGATACGCAGTATTTT.

The V gene is TRBV5-5, the J gene TRBJ2-5; maybe TRBD1 (5 bases). Germline V CDR1 and CDR2: SGHKS, YYEKEE (reference sequence). V shed 1 base and J shed 5 bases, with 12 bases lying between them. CDR3 length: 14 residues. This CDR3 is CASSLSRVQETQYF. The CDR3 bases are TGTGCCAGCAGCTTGTCCAGGGTGCAGGAGACCCAGTACTTC.

The gene calls are TRBV23-1 and TRBJ2-7; D remains unclear. TRBV23-1 is assigned to the ORF class and has an uncertain function. Trimming removed 4 bases at V and 4 bases at J, with 23 bases between. The CDR3 spans 17 residues. CDR3 nucleotide sequence: TGCGCCAGCAGTCTGGGCCATAAGTCGTGCCGGGTGTACGAGCAGTACTTC. As protein: CASSLGHKSCRVYEQYF.

This sequence joins TRBV21-1 and TRBJ2-5; whether TRBD2, the table's D call, matches the DNA was not checked. TRBV21-1 is a pseudogene locus. This CDR3 has 17 residues. CDR3 nucleotide sequence: TGTGCCAGCAGCTTGCCTGGACTAGCGGGATTTGATCAGACCCAGTACTTC. As protein: CASSLPGLAGFDQTQYF.

The chain carries TRBV6-5 and TRBJ1-1; TRBD1 matches at 10 bases. The germline V gene has CDR1 MNHEY and CDR2 SVGAGI. This CDR3 has 16 residues. J gave up 6 bases and V 4 bases, and 11 bases lay outside the gene matches. CDR3 nucleotides: TGTGCCAGCAGTTTTATTTGGGACAGGGGAGTCCCTGAAGCTTTCTTT. Translating it yields CASSFIWDRGVPEAFF.

This chain links TRBV30 with TRBJ1-1, with unresolved D. This CDR3 comprises 12 residues. V lost 0 bases and J 7 bases, leaving 9 bases between the germline ends. From germline, CDR1 is GTSNPN and CDR2 SVGIG (reference sequence). The CDR3 DNA follows: TGTGCCTGGAGTGTATCAGGCCTTGAAGCTTTCTTT. Translation gives CAWSVSGLEAFF.

This chain links TRBV6-5 with TRBJ2-7; TRBD2 agrees at 7 bases. The CDR3 is 13 residues long. Germline CDR1 reads MNHEY; CDR2 reads SVGAGI. The ends lost 8 bases at V and 3 bases at J; junction bases unmatched: 7. CDR3 in DNA: TGTGCCAGCTCTCGCGGGGGACGCTACGAGCAGTACTTC. This gives the protein CASSRGGRYEQYF.

This clone was observed many times. This specimen includes other DNA sequences encoding the same CDR3. The chain combines TRBV27 with TRBJ1-1; the D gene is possibly TRBD1 (5 bases). The germline CDR1 and CDR2 sequences are MNHEY and SMNVEV (reference sequence). The CDR3 extends over 15 amino acids. V dropped 6 bases and J dropped 3 bases, with 17 bases sitting between them. The CDR3 sequence is CASRSDGDRDTEAFF. Written as DNA, the CDR3 is TGTGCCAGCAGGTCGGATGGGGACCGGGACACTGAAGCTTTCTTT.

As regards this clone: The same CDR3 is also encoded by other DNA sequences in this sample. The V call is TRBV13, the J call TRBJ1-1, with D perhaps matching TRBD1 (6 bases). Trimming cost V 8 bases and J 1 base, with 8 bases left between them. Per germline, CDR1 PRHDT and CDR2 FYEKMQ (reference sequence). The CDR3 is made up of 12 amino acids. The CDR3 region is CASSQGNTEAFF. CDR3 DNA: TGTGCCAGCTCACAGGGGAACACTGAAGCTTTCTTT.

The chain joins TRBV7-9 to TRBJ2-2; D is unclear. The CDR3 runs to 16 residues. Trimming removed 0 bases at V and 3 bases at J, with 11 bases between. Germline CDR1 SEHNR, CDR2 FQNEAQ (reference sequence). DNA for the CDR3: TGTGCCAGCAGCTTAGCGCCGTTATCCGACACCGGGGAGCTGTTTTTT. It encodes CASSLAPLSDTGELFF.

V is TRBV10-3 and J is TRBJ2-1; 12 positions match TRBD2. The CDR3 covers 16 residues. The V segment lost 4 bases and the J segment 5 bases; nucleotides outside the gene matches: 6. Germline V CDR1 and CDR2: ENHRY, SYGVKD. CDR3 residues: CAISGQLAGGDNEQFF. CDR3 nucleotides: TGTGCCATCAGTGGCCAACTAGCGGGAGGTGACAATGAGCAGTTCTTC.

The chain carries TRBV5-6 and TRBJ2-7; TRBD2 might be the D (6 bases). Germline CDR1 and CDR2: SGHDT and YYEEEE. This CDR3 region has 14 residues. V was clipped by 0 bases and J by 3 bases, with 10 bases between them. The CDR3 sequence: CASSLDGDFYEQYF. The CDR3 DNA follows: TGTGCCAGCAGCTTGGATGGGGACTTCTACGAGCAGTACTTC.

The chain is built from TRBV27 and TRBJ1-4; D possibly corresponds to TRBD1 (6 bases). CDR1 MNHEY and CDR2 SMNVEV come from the germline V gene (reference sequence). Trimming took 6 bases from V and 10 from J, leaving 9 bases between them. This CDR3 is 11 amino acids long. The CDR3 is CASSGGGKLFF. CDR3 DNA sequence: TGTGCCAGCAGCGGAGGGGGAAAACTGTTTTTT.

In DNA form, the CDR3 reads TGTGCCATCAGTGGTCCGGGACATTCAAACTATGGCTACACCTTC. Its translation is CAISGPGHSNYGYTF. The V call is TRBV10-3, the J call TRBJ1-2; D is perhaps TRBD1 (6 bases). Trimming left V 4 bases short and J 2 bases short, with 14 bases between. CDR1 ENHRY and CDR2 SYGVKD come from the germline V gene. The CDR3 consists of 15 residues.